Shown below are 6 T cell receptor beta chains from a single sample sequenced in a study of T cells in Graves' hyperthyroidism and ophthalmopathy. Using RNA transcripts as the source, TCR beta CDR3 regions were amplified. HTBI primers were used for first-round RT-PCR of the TCR CDR3. TCRdb processed the multiplex PCR reads anew with MiXCR; each CDR3 protein has one entry. The data contain 700,000 or so distinct CDR3 sequences, roughly 15% of them singletons. The sequenced material came from blood. These receptor sequences come from a young man with Graves' hyperthyroidism.

This clonotype was recorded many times. One end of the junction does not line up with germline, which may come from a read error. The rearrangement joins TRBV18 to TRBJ2-3; D remains ambiguous. The CDR3 is 14 amino acids. Germline V gene sequence: CDR1 KGHSH, CDR2 LQKENI. The CDR3 is CASSPPGSIDTQYF. The CDR3 region has the DNA TGTGCCAGCTCACCCCCAGGCAGCATAGATACGCAGTATTTT.

The chain combines TRBV7-9 with TRBJ1-1, with TRBD1 as a possible D gene (6 bases). Germline V gene lookup returns CDR1 SEHNR and CDR2 FQNEAQ (reference sequence). V lost 4 bases to trimming and J lost 1 base, with 16 bases between them. The CDR3 consists of 16 residues. CDR3 nucleotides: TGTGCCAGCAGCTCGGTGGGGGGCTGGAGGAACACTGAAGCTTTCTTT. This translates into CASSSVGGWRNTEAFF. Full variable domain (outside the CDR3, taken from reference TRBV7-9 and TRBJ1-1): DTGVSQNPRHKITKRGQNVTFRCDPISEHNRLYWYRQTLGQGPEFLTYFQNEAQLEKSRLLSDRFSAERPKGSFSTLEIQRTEQGDSAMYLCASSSVGGWRNTEAFFGQGTRLTVV.

This clonotype has just a few counts. This chain connects TRBV7-9 to TRBJ2-2, with TRBD2 matching over 11 bases. The junction had 12 bases not matched to a gene; V was cut back by 7 bases and J by 5 bases. This CDR3 contains 17 residues. CDR1 and CDR2 (germline): SEHNR, FQNEAQ (reference sequence). The CDR3, as DNA: TGTGCCAGCACCCTTGCACTAGCGGGAGTCATAACCGGGGAGCTGTTTTTT. Its protein is CASTLALAGVITGELFF.

The table lists this clonotype with many counts. The V and J genes are TRBV6-1 and TRBJ1-1, with TRBD1 identical over 7 bases. The CDR3 contains 15 residues. V was pared by 0 bases and J by 5 bases, with 6 bases of the junction left unmatched. Germline assignment: CDR1 MNHNS and CDR2 SASEGT. As DNA, the CDR3 is TGTGCCAGCAGTGAAGCAGCAGGGGGGGGGACTGAAGCTTTCTTT. It is translated as CASSEAAGGGTEAFF.

This clonotype has at least ten counts. The genes are TRBV6-2 or TRBV6-3 and TRBJ2-7, with D unresolved. The V and J ends lost 6 bases and 3 bases respectively, with 12 bases between them. From germline, CDR1 is MNHEY and CDR2 SVGEGT. This CDR3 comprises 13 residues. CDR3 DNA: TGTGCCAGCAGCAACCGAAGGAACTACGAGCAGTACTTC. This sequence encodes CASSNRRNYEQYF.

This clonotype was seen at least ten times. This chain links TRBV6-1 with TRBJ2-1, with unresolved D. Germline V CDR1 and CDR2: MNHNS, SASEGT. V was pared by 4 bases and J by 6 bases, with 16 bases between. The CDR3 sequence is 15 residues long. CDR3 bases: TGTGCCAGCAGTGTAGGAAGTAGGGTAGTCAATGAGCAGTTCTTC. Translation gives CASSVGSRVVNEQFF.